The 27 T cell receptor beta chains listed next were all sequenced from one sample in a study of cytomegalovirus exposure and HLA in healthy donors. PCR was performed using 60 Vbeta and 13 Jbeta primers. Profiled with immunoSEQ multiplex PCR; TCRdb holds only in-frame clones, not every one. The table has fewer than 120,000 clones, just over 75% seen once; the top ten hold roughly 12%. Sequenced material: PBMCs. Source of these receptors: a man aged 25-45 years in good health and CMV-seropositive.

This clone was seen once. CDR3 amino acids: CAWSLADRAAQYF. CDR3 nucleotides: TGTGCCTGGAGTCTAGCGGACAGGGCGGCGCAGTACTTC. J is TRBJ2-7 and V is TRBV30, with a tentative D call TRBD1 (8 bases). The CDR3 extends over 13 amino acids. Trimming removed 2 bases at V and 9 bases at J, with 17 bases between. Per germline, CDR1 GTSNPN and CDR2 SVGIG (reference sequence).

This clone was counted between two and nine times. CDR3 loop: CASSYSSDREGYEQYF. The CDR3 DNA follows: TGTGCCAGCAGTTACTCGAGCGACAGGGAAGGCTACGAGCAGTACTTC. This chain links TRBV6-5 with TRBJ2-7; the match to TRBD1 covers 7 bases. Per germline, CDR1 MNHEY and CDR2 SVGAGI. The CDR3 runs 16 residues. After removal of 0 bases from V and 3 bases from J, the junction contained 8 bases not matched to a gene.

In this sample, this clone turned up a few times. The chain recombines TRBV9 with TRBJ2-3; TRBD2 matches at 9 bases. Germline lookup yields CDR1 SGDLS and CDR2 YYNGEE. The CDR3 contains 16 residues. V shed 2 bases, J shed 2 bases, and the junction held 6 bases outside the gene matches. The CDR3 region has the DNA TGTGCCAGCAGCGTGAGCCTAGCGGGGCCCACAGATACGCAGTATTTT. Encoded protein: CASSVSLAGPTDTQYF.

The chain has TRBV28 and TRBJ2-5; 10 bases match TRBD2. J gave up 5 bases and V 6 bases, and 18 bases lay outside the gene matches. The CDR3 loop spans 18 amino acids. The V gene's germline CDR1 is MDHEN and CDR2 SYDVKM. The CDR3: CASSIATGGTSVGETQYF. The CDR3 nucleotides read TGTGCCAGCAGCATCGCGACTGGGGGGACTAGCGTCGGGGAGACCCAGTACTTC.

CDR3 bases: TGTGCCAGCTCACACATACTAGCGGGGGCCCGCTTAAGCACAGATACGCAGTATTTT. This encodes CASSHILAGARLSTDTQYF. The rearrangement links TRBV18 to TRBJ2-3; TRBD2 matches 11 bases. With V trimmed by 4 bases and J by 0 bases, 12 bases remained unmatched. This CDR3 is 19 amino acids long. The germline V gene encodes CDR1 KGHSH and CDR2 LQKENI.

This clone was recorded only once. V and J are TRBV2 and TRBJ2-2; D gene unclear. Germline V gene data show CDR1 as SNHLY and CDR2 as FYNNEI. V was clipped by 5 bases and J by 3 bases, with 7 bases between them. The CDR3 is made up of 13 amino acids. This CDR3 reads CASSYTHTGELFF. CDR3 nucleotide sequence: TGTGCCAGCAGTTACACACACACCGGGGAGCTGTTTTTT. Based on the CDR3 plus reference TRBV2 and TRBJ2-2, the full variable domain is EPEVTQTPSHQVTQMGQEVILRCVPISNHLYFYWYRQILGQKVEFLVSFYNNEISEKSEIFDDQFSVERPDGSNFTLKIRSTKLEDSAMYFCASSYTHTGELFFGEGSRLTVL.

The V gene is TRBV25-1, the J gene TRBJ2-3; 7 bases match TRBD1. The CDR3 is 16 residues long. The germline CDR1 and CDR2 sequences are MGHDK and SYGVNS. V gave up 6 bases and J gave up 0 bases; unmatched junction bases: 9. DNA of the CDR3: TGTGCCAGCAGACCCCGGACAGGACCTAGCACAGATACGCAGTATTTT. Protein sequence: CASRPRTGPSTDTQYF.

A few counts support this clone. The rearrangement uses TRBV7-9 and TRBJ2-2, with D maybe TRBD1 (6 bases). There are 16 residues in the CDR3. The germline gives CDR1 SEHNR, CDR2 FQNEAQ (reference sequence). V was trimmed by 6 bases and J by 5 bases, leaving 19 bases between them. Here the CDR3 DNA reads TGTGCCAGCAGGTACACCGGGTCAGGGGAGACCGGGGAGCTGTTTTTT. Its protein product is CASRYTGSGETGELFF.

The chain is built from TRBV27 and TRBJ2-3, with TRBD1 matching 9 bases. The germline gives CDR1 MNHEY, CDR2 SMNVEV (reference sequence). V shed 5 bases and J 2 bases; nucleotides not matched to a gene: 8. The CDR3 has 16 residues. CDR3: CASSLLGTGNTDTQYF. The DNA of the CDR3 is TGTGCCAGCAGTCTGCTTGGGACAGGGAACACAGATACGCAGTATTTT.

The J gene is TRBJ2-6, the V gene TRBV15, with TRBD1 matching 7 bases. The germline CDR1 and CDR2 sequences are LNHNV and YYDKDF (reference sequence). Losses at the gene ends were 5 bases for V and 0 bases for J; bases not matched to a gene: 7. The CDR3 extends over 17 amino acids. The CDR3 DNA follows: TGTGCCACCAGCCCAGAAGGGGGCAGCTCTGGGGCCAACGTCCTGACTTTC. Protein product: CATSPEGGSSGANVLTF.

The V call is TRBV9, the J call TRBJ1-6; 7 bases line up with TRBD1. This CDR3 spans 14 amino acids. V shed 0 bases, J shed 8 bases, and the junction held 2 bases outside the gene matches. The V gene's germline CDR1 is SGDLS and CDR2 YYNGEE. CDR3 bases: TGTGCCAGCAGCGTAGGCCAGGGGGATTCACCCCTCCACTTT. This encodes CASSVGQGDSPLHF. Filled out from reference TRBV9 and TRBJ1-6, the complete variable domain reads DSGVTQTPKHLITATGQRVTLRCSPRSGDLSVYWYQQSLDQGLQFLIQYYNGEERAKGNILERFSAQQFPDLHSELNLSSLELGDSALYFCASSVGQGDSPLHFGNGTRLTVT.

The genes are TRBV28 and TRBJ1-2, with TRBD1 matching over 7 bases. In germline, CDR1 is MDHEN, CDR2 SYDVKM. The CDR3 has 14 amino acids. V gave up 6 bases and J gave up 5 bases; unmatched junction bases: 9. Written as DNA, the CDR3 is TGTGCCAGCAGCACCGGGACAGAGTCTTATGGCTACACCTTC. Encoded protein: CASSTGTESYGYTF.

The rearrangement joins TRBV5-6 to TRBJ1-6; D unresolved. CDR1 SGHDT and CDR2 YYEEEE come from the germline V gene. Between the trimmed V and J ends, which lost 6 bases and 6 bases, there was a span of 22 bases. CDR3 size: 17 residues. CDR3 protein: CASTHLMTESGNSPLHF. As DNA, the CDR3 is TGTGCCAGCACGCATCTTATGACTGAGAGCGGTAATTCACCCCTCCACTTT.

V is TRBV28 and J is TRBJ2-7, with 10 bases identical to TRBD1. The CDR3 extends over 15 amino acids. CDR1 MDHEN and CDR2 SYDVKM come from the germline V gene. The ends lost 5 bases at V and 5 bases at J; junction bases unmatched: 9. The chain's CDR3 is CASSLPGQGHDEQYF. CDR3 nucleotide sequence: TGTGCCAGCAGTCTCCCGGGACAGGGGCACGACGAGCAGTACTTC. The full variable domain, completed using reference TRBV28 and TRBJ2-7, is DVKVTQSSRYLVKRTGEKVFLECVQDMDHENMFWYRQDPGLGLRLIYFSYDVKMKEKGDIPEGYSVSREKKERFSLILESASTNQTSMYLCASSLPGQGHDEQYFGPGTRLTVT.

This chain links TRBV5-3 with TRBJ1-3; no definite D call. TRBV5-3 is an open reading frame, and its role is uncertain. V was trimmed by 4 bases and J by 0 bases, leaving 14 bases between them. The CDR3 has 16 residues. CDR3 in DNA: TGTGCCAGAAGCCTACTGGGCCGTCCCTCTGGAAACACCATATATTTT. As protein: CARSLLGRPSGNTIYF.

This clone showed up just once. The genes are TRBV21-1 and TRBJ1-5; the table's D call, TRBD1, has no DNA check behind it. TRBV21-1 is recorded as a pseudogene. CDR3 length: 15 amino acids. The CDR3 coding sequence is TGTGCCAGCATCCCGGACAGGGGGTACAGGCAGCCCCAGCATTTT. This sequence encodes CASIPDRGYRQPQHF.

This clone has a handful of counts. The rearrangement uses TRBV7-2 and TRBJ1-6, with 7 bases matching TRBD1. Looked up from germline, CDR1 is SGHTA and CDR2 is FQGNSA. The CDR3 has 16 residues. Trimming removed 5 bases from V and 7 bases from J; junction bases left unmatched: 11. The CDR3 nucleotides read TGTGCCAGCAGCACGACAGGGCGCAATTTAAATTCACCCCTCCACTTT. This codes for CASSTTGRNLNSPLHF.

The chain couples TRBV5-1 to TRBJ2-5; 9 nucleotides align to TRBD2. The CDR3 contains 15 residues. From germline, CDR1 is SGHRS and CDR2 YFSETQ. The V gene end was trimmed by 4 bases and the J gene end by 5 bases; junction bases not matched to a gene: 9. The CDR3 sequence: CASSLNRGGAETQYF. The CDR3 coding sequence is TGCGCCAGCAGCCTGAACCGCGGGGGGGCGGAGACCCAGTACTTC. Based on the CDR3 plus reference TRBV5-1 and TRBJ2-5, the full variable domain is KAGVTQTPRYLIKTRGQQVTLSCSPISGHRSVSWYQQTPGQGLQFLFEYFSETQRNKGNFPGRFSGRQFSNSRSEMNVSTLELGDSALYLCASSLNRGGAETQYFGPGTRLLVL.

The V gene is TRBV11-2, the J gene TRBJ2-7; 9 nucleotides agree with TRBD1. Germline values: CDR1 SGHAT, CDR2 FQNNGV. The CDR3 sequence is 14 residues long. J lost 3 bases, V lost 1 base, and 1 base had no gene match. The DNA for the CDR3 is TGTGCCAGCAGCTTAGGGGACAGGGTCTACGAGCAGTACTTC. The encoded protein is CASSLGDRVYEQYF.

The chain couples TRBV28 to TRBJ2-5; 11 positions agree with TRBD2. Germline trimming cut 5 bases from V and 5 bases from J; bases unmatched to any gene: 7. The CDR3 has 15 residues. Germline V gene data show CDR1 as MDHEN and CDR2 as SYDVKM. The CDR3 loop is CASSPIAGGRETQYF. CDR3 coding DNA: TGTGCCAGCAGTCCCATAGCGGGGGGGAGGGAGACCCAGTACTTC.

The V call is TRBV9, the J call TRBJ1-3, with 10 bases fitting TRBD1. The CDR3 is 17 amino acids. V lost 3 bases to trimming and J lost 2 bases; unmatched junction nucleotides: 8. In germline, CDR1 is SGDLS, CDR2 YYNGEE. CDR3 DNA: TGTGCCAGCAGCGCTGGGACAGGGGAAAATACTGGAAACACCATATATTTT. It yields the protein CASSAGTGENTGNTIYF.

This clone has only one observation. The chain links TRBV6-6 to TRBJ1-5, with TRBD1 matching 8 bases. Trimming at V came to 4 bases and at J to 6 bases, leaving 8 bases not matched to a gene. CDR1 is MNHNY, CDR2 SVGAGI, per germline (reference sequence). The CDR3 spans 15 residues. The CDR3 loop reads CASSLTGDDRQPQHF. The CDR3 DNA sequence: TGTGCCAGCAGTTTGACAGGGGATGATCGTCAGCCCCAGCATTTT.

The J gene is TRBJ2-5, the V gene TRBV6-1; D gene ambiguous. With the DNA end fitting TRBJ2-7 better, the J assignment may be wrong. The CDR3 is 13 amino acids. Germline CDR1 and CDR2: MNHNS and SASEGT. The CDR3: CASSEVSAREQYF. CDR3 DNA: TGTGCCAGCAGTGAAGTGAGCGCCCGCGAGCAGTACTTC.

The genes are TRBV4-1 and TRBJ1-5; possibly TRBD1 for D (6 bases). Germline V gives CDR1 MGHRA, CDR2 YSYEKL. The V end was cut by 5 bases, the J end by 7 bases, with 15 bases between. CDR3 size: 14 residues. As DNA, the CDR3 is TGCGCCAGCAGCTACAACGGGGGGGCCCAGCCCCAGCATTTT. Translating gives CASSYNGGAQPQHF.

The chain is built from TRBV4-3 and TRBJ2-3; 14 nucleotides align to TRBD2. V lost 2 bases, J lost 3 bases, and 7 bases stayed unmatched. Germline assignment: CDR1 LGHNA and CDR2 YSLEER. The CDR3 extends over 18 amino acids. CDR3 loop: CASSQTRLAGGRTDTQYF. CDR3 coding DNA: TGCGCCAGCAGCCAAACCCGACTAGCGGGGGGGCGGACAGATACGCAGTATTTT.

This clone was seen just once. The chain recombines TRBV13 with TRBJ2-3; TRBD1 might be the D (6 bases). Trimming cost V 6 bases and J 10 bases, with 17 bases left between them. Germline V gene lookup returns CDR1 PRHDT and CDR2 FYEKMQ (reference sequence). CDR3 length: 13 amino acids. In DNA form, the CDR3 reads TGTGCCAGCAGTAATGGGGGCCGTAGTGCGCAGTATTTT. Its protein product is CASSNGGRSAQYF. The full variable domain, completed using reference TRBV13 and TRBJ2-3, is AAGVIQSPRHLIKEKRETATLKCYPIPRHDTVYWYQQGPGQDPQFLISFYEKMQSDKGSIPDRFSAQQFSDYHSELNMSSLELGDSALYFCASSNGGRSAQYFGPGTRLTVL.

This clone was observed a handful of times. V usage is TRBV28 and J usage is TRBJ1-2, with TRBD1 as a possible D gene (6 bases). V lost 5 bases, J lost 3 bases, and 10 bases lay in between. The length of the CDR3 is 13 residues. Per germline, CDR1 MDHEN and CDR2 SYDVKM. CDR3 loop: CASSQTGYYGYTF. CDR3 bases: TGTGCCAGCAGTCAGACAGGATACTATGGCTACACCTTC.